These 24 T cell receptor beta chains were sequenced from one sample in a study of human T cells and chemical hapten exposure (dated by TCRdb to the early 2020s). Explained via the paper, the time point label denotes: patch test 2, 6 weeks after DPC sensitization. What the treatment or condition label conveys for this sample: therapeutic diphenylcyclopropenone sensitization with weekly scalp DPC. Library preparation was by RACE. TCRdb lists the instrument as NextSeq 500. TCRdb itself trimmed the public reads at Q25 with fastp, ran MiXCR and retained productive beta chains. Rows merge per CDR3 protein into single entries with the most common DNA and genes. In all, the sample holds fewer than 80,000 distinct CDR3 sequences, and 10% to 13% of those were seen once. Roughly 7% of the sample lies in the top ten. The sequenced sample was whole blood, obtained in connection with sensitization to the hapten diphenylcyclopropenone (DPC). All receptors come from a woman between 45 and 65 years old with alopecia areata. Some clones in this sample may be carry-over from other donors' samples.

The chain is built from TRBV9 and TRBJ2-1, with D possibly matching TRBD2 (6 bases). The CDR3 spans 16 residues. V dropped 0 bases and J dropped 5 bases, with 15 bases sitting between them. The germline CDR1 and CDR2 sequences are SGDLS and YYNGEE. In DNA, the CDR3 is TGTGCCAGCAGCGTAGGGCTAGCGACCACGGACAATGAGCAGTTCTTC. This gives the protein CASSVGLATTDNEQFF. The variable domain in full, completed from reference TRBV9 and TRBJ2-1, reads DSGVTQTPKHLITATGQRVTLRCSPRSGDLSVYWYQQSLDQGLQFLIQYYNGEERAKGNILERFSAQQFPDLHSELNLSSLELGDSALYFCASSVGLATTDNEQFFGPGTRLTVL.

This clonotype was detected only a few times. CDR3 coding DNA: TGCAGCGTTGAACGAGCGAACACTGAAGCTTTCTTT. As protein: CSVERANTEAFF. The chain links TRBV29-1 to TRBJ1-1, with no clear D. CDR3 length equals 12 residues. The V end was cut by 2 bases, the J end by 1 base, with 5 bases between. Per germline, CDR1 SQVTM and CDR2 ANQGSEA.

This clonotype has at least ten counts. The chain carries TRBV7-9 and TRBJ2-7; perhaps TRBD1 as D (6 bases). CDR1 SEHNR and CDR2 FQNEAQ come from the germline V gene (reference sequence). The CDR3 totals 11 residues. Trimming stripped 3 bases from V and 7 bases from J, with 7 bases between. CDR3 nucleotides: TGTGCCAGCAGCTTCCAGGGGGAGCAGTACTTC. As protein: CASSFQGEQYF.

The V call is TRBV7-9, the J call TRBJ1-6; 9 positions match TRBD1. Germline-derived CDR1 and CDR2 are SEHNR and FQNEAQ (reference sequence). CDR3 length: 17 amino acids. The V gene end was trimmed by 4 bases and the J gene end by 7 bases; junction bases not matched to a gene: 11. CDR3 nucleotides: TGTGCCAGCAGCTCACCTCCGGGACAGGGATCGAATTCACCCCTCCACTTT. Protein product: CASSSPPGQGSNSPLHF.

The table lists this clonotype with many counts. This chain uses TRBV19 with TRBJ2-2; D gene uncertain. Germline loops: CDR1 LNHDA, CDR2 SQIVND (reference sequence). The CDR3 extends over 15 amino acids. Trimming took off 2 bases at V and 2 bases at J, with 9 bases between the two ends. The CDR3 spells CASSISNANTGELFF. CDR3 sequence (DNA): TGTGCCAGTAGTATATCTAATGCCAACACCGGGGAGCTGTTTTTT. The variable domain in full, with the rest retrieved from reference TRBV19 and TRBJ2-2, is DGGITQSPKYLFRKEGQNVTLSCEQNLNHDAMYWYRQDPGQGLRLIYYSQIVNDFQKGDIAEGYSVSREKKESFPLTVTSAQKNPTAFYLCASSISNANTGELFFGEGSRLTVL.

This clonotype was counted at least ten times. The chain is built from TRBV28 and TRBJ2-7; TRBD2 aligns across 10 bases. Germline loops: CDR1 MDHEN, CDR2 SYDVKM. V gave up 5 bases and J gave up 6 bases; unmatched junction bases: 10. This CDR3 is built from 15 residues. CDR3 residues: CASSIVLAGPSEQYF. In DNA, the CDR3 is TGTGCCAGCAGTATAGTACTAGCGGGACCGTCCGAGCAGTACTTC.

At least ten counts were recorded for this clonotype. The chain carries TRBV12-5 and TRBJ1-1; unclear D gene. The CDR3 is 14 amino acids. Between the trimmed V and J ends, which lost 6 bases and 0 bases, there was a span of 11 bases. Germline V gene lookup returns CDR1 LGHNT and CDR2 FRNRAP. CDR3 nucleotide sequence: TGTGCTAGTGGCCTGGATCCGTTGAACACTGAAGCTTTCTTT. Protein: CASGLDPLNTEAFF.

This clonotype was counted between two and nine times. This chain uses TRBV3-1 with TRBJ1-3, with D hard to call. CDR1 and CDR2 (germline): LGHDT, YNNKEL (reference sequence). Trimming removed 2 bases at V and 3 bases at J, with 11 bases between. The CDR3 length is 15 residues. The CDR3 DNA is TGTGCCAGCAGCCAAACGAAGGTCTTTGGAAACACCATATATTTT. It yields the protein CASSQTKVFGNTIYF.

This clonotype was seen repeatedly, ten times or more. The gene calls are TRBV19 and TRBJ2-5; D remains ambiguous. V lost 5 bases to trimming and J lost 0 bases, with 10 bases between them. The CDR3 covers 14 residues. Germline CDR1 LNHDA, CDR2 SQIVND (reference sequence). In nucleotides, the CDR3 is TGTGCCAGTAGTTCCGACAAGTACCAAGAGACCCAGTACTTC. Residues: CASSSDKYQETQYF.

The chain links TRBV19 to TRBJ1-1; tentative D call: TRBD1 (5 bases). This CDR3 spans 13 amino acids. Germline CDR1 reads LNHDA; CDR2 reads SQIVND (reference sequence). V lost 6 bases to trimming and J lost 5 bases, with 13 bases between them. CDR3 residues: CASSEGLGTEAFF. The CDR3, as DNA: TGTGCCAGTAGCGAGGGGTTGGGGACTGAAGCTTTCTTT. The complete variable domain, with remaining parts taken from reference TRBV19 and TRBJ1-1, reads DGGITQSPKYLFRKEGQNVTLSCEQNLNHDAMYWYRQDPGQGLRLIYYSQIVNDFQKGDIAEGYSVSREKKESFPLTVTSAQKNPTAFYLCASSEGLGTEAFFGQGTRLTVV.

V is TRBV4-1 and J is TRBJ1-1, with 8 positions matching TRBD1. Trimming removed 1 base from V and 5 bases from J; junction bases left unmatched: 9. This CDR3 has 16 amino acids. Germline CDR1 reads MGHRA; CDR2 reads YSYEKL. CDR3 protein: CASSQGERQGWTEAFF. CDR3 nucleotides: TGCGCCAGCAGCCAAGGGGAAAGACAGGGGTGGACTGAAGCTTTCTTT.

Many counts were recorded for this clonotype. The chain combines TRBV7-6 with TRBJ2-7; 11 nucleotides match TRBD1. Germline CDR1 SGHVS, CDR2 FNYEAQ. This CDR3 has 14 amino acids. V shed 4 bases and J 5 bases; nucleotides not matched to a gene: 4. The CDR3 sequence is CASSSRTGGNEQYF. CDR3 DNA sequence: TGTGCCAGCAGCTCCCGGACAGGGGGCAACGAGCAGTACTTC.

The chain employs TRBV5-4 and TRBJ2-3, with TRBD1 matching over 8 bases. CDR1 SGHNT and CDR2 YYREEE come from the germline V gene (reference sequence). V gave up 0 bases and J gave up 7 bases; unmatched junction bases: 13. This CDR3 contains 17 residues. DNA for the CDR3: TGTGCCAGCAGCTTGGAGGGTACGCAGGGGGCGCGGAATACGCAGTATTTT. Its protein is CASSLEGTQGARNTQYF.

This clonotype was found many times. J is TRBJ2-1 and V is TRBV6-5; TRBD2 matches at 8 bases. The germline gives CDR1 MNHEY, CDR2 SVGAGI. CDR3 length: 13 residues. With V trimmed by 7 bases and J by 16 bases, 15 bases remained unmatched. The CDR3 protein is CASKRTGTRGFFF. CDR3 DNA sequence: TGTGCCAGCAAACGAACCGGGACTAGGGGATTTTTCTTC.

The chain recombines TRBV5-1 with TRBJ2-3; 9 nucleotides agree with TRBD2. The V and J ends lost 9 bases and 4 bases, in that order; junction bases with no gene match: 9. Germline V lookup: CDR1 SGHRS, CDR2 YFSETQ. The CDR3 has 14 amino acids. The CDR3 spells CATAREGQADTQYF. The CDR3 coding sequence is TGCGCCACCGCGCGGGAGGGCCAGGCAGATACGCAGTATTTT.

This clonotype was detected many times. The chain has TRBV9 and TRBJ1-3; D is uncertain. Trimming took 4 bases from V and 0 from J, leaving 17 bases between them. CDR3 size: 17 residues. Germline lookup yields CDR1 SGDLS and CDR2 YYNGEE. The CDR3 bases are TGTGCCAGCAGCCCAACGGGGTCCCGGCTCTCTGGAAACACCATATATTTT. This translates into CASSPTGSRLSGNTIYF.

The CDR3 bases are TGCGCCAGCAGCTTGACGAGGAGCTCCTACGAGCAGTACTTC. Amino acid sequence: CASSLTRSSYEQYF. This chain uses TRBV5-1 with TRBJ2-7; no firm D call. The CDR3 consists of 14 residues. The V end lost 1 base, the J end lost 0 bases, and 8 bases lay between the germline ends. Germline CDR1 SGHRS, CDR2 YFSETQ.

At least ten counts were recorded for this clonotype. This chain links TRBV12-3 or TRBV12-4 with TRBJ2-1; D may be TRBD1 (5 bases). The CDR3 contains 14 residues. Trimming pared 2 bases from V and 4 bases from J, leaving 9 bases between. CDR3 loop: CASSLSRAYNEQFF. DNA for the CDR3: TGTGCCAGCAGTTTAAGCAGGGCGTACAATGAGCAGTTCTTC.

The chain recombines TRBV20-1 with TRBJ1-1; the match to TRBD1 covers 7 bases. Germline CDR1 is DFQATT and CDR2 is SNEGSKA (reference sequence). The ends lost 2 bases at V and 9 bases at J; junction bases unmatched: 6. The CDR3 consists of 12 residues. CDR3 region: CSARRDSGKAFF. CDR3 nucleotide sequence: TGCAGTGCTAGACGGGACAGCGGGAAAGCTTTCTTT.

The chain recombines TRBV20-1 with TRBJ2-3, with D maybe TRBD2 (6 bases). The CDR3 runs to 13 residues. The V gene lost 3 bases and the J gene lost 0 bases, with 7 bases spanning the gap. Germline CDR1 is DFQATT and CDR2 is SNEGSKA (reference sequence). The CDR3 loop reads CSASGRSTDTQYF. The CDR3 nucleotides are TGCAGTGCTAGCGGGAGAAGCACAGATACGCAGTATTTT.

This clonotype showed up many times. This chain links TRBV19 with TRBJ2-6; no reliable D call. Trimming shortened V by 9 bases and J by 0 bases, and 9 bases separated the two germline ends. The CDR3 runs 14 residues. The germline V gene has CDR1 LNHDA and CDR2 SQIVND (reference sequence). DNA of the CDR3: TGTGCCAGCCGACTGAACTCTGGGGCCAACGTCCTGACTTTC. This translates into CASRLNSGANVLTF.

The sample holds many counts of this clonotype. V gene TRBV29-1 combines with J gene TRBJ2-3, with D hard to call. Germline V gene lookup returns CDR1 SQVTM and CDR2 ANQGSEA. The CDR3 consists of 12 residues. Trimming removed 5 bases at V and 1 base at J, with 7 bases between. In DNA, the CDR3 is TGCAGCGTTAAACCAGGCACAGATACGCAGTATTTT. Protein product: CSVKPGTDTQYF.

This clonotype occurred a few times. V gene TRBV7-6 combines with J gene TRBJ1-5; D not certain. Germline V gene sequence: CDR1 SGHVS, CDR2 FNYEAQ. This CDR3 has 16 amino acids. The V gene lost 1 base and the J gene lost 4 bases, with 14 bases spanning the gap. CDR3 sequence: CASSLGSAGMNQPQHF. The DNA of the CDR3 is TGTGCCAGCAGCTTAGGATCGGCGGGGATGAATCAGCCCCAGCATTTT.

In its sample, this clonotype was seen many times. V is TRBV7-3 and J is TRBJ1-3, with D uncertain. V lost 2 bases, J lost 0 bases, and 8 bases lay in between. CDR1 and CDR2 from the germline V gene are SGHTA and FQGTGA. The CDR3 totals 15 residues. The DNA of the CDR3 is TGTGCCAGCAGCTTAGACCGGAGCTCTGGAAACACCATATATTTT. This encodes CASSLDRSSGNTIYF.